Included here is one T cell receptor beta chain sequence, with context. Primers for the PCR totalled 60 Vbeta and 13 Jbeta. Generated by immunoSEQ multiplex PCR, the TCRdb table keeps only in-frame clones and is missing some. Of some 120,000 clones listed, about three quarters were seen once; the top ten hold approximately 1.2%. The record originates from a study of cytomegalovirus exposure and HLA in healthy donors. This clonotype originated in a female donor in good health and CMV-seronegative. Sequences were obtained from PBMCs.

The CDR3 DNA sequence: TGCAGCGTCGGTCGGAGACCCGGGACTACCACCGGGGAGCTGTTTTTT. It yields the protein CSVGRRPGTTTGELFF. The gene calls are TRBV29-1 and TRBJ2-2; 7 bases agree with TRBD2. V was clipped by 6 bases and J by 4 bases; unmatched bases: 14. The V gene's germline CDR1 is SQVTM and CDR2 ANQGSEA. The CDR3 runs 16 residues.